The entry below gives a single TCR beta chain sequence along with its context. The PCR was carried out with 60 Vbeta primers and 13 Jbeta primers. The data were produced by immunoSEQ multiplex PCR, yet TCRdb's version contains in-frame clones alone and is incomplete. This sample has some 200,000 clones, with approximately 79% found just once. Unmatched junction bases numbered 4, after V lost 4 bases and J lost 5 bases. CDR1 and CDR2 from the germline V gene are MNHEY and SMNVEV (reference sequence). This CDR3 comprises 13 residues. The data were taken from a study of cytomegalovirus exposure and HLA in healthy donors.

The chain recombines TRBV27 with TRBJ1-2; 7 bases align to TRBD1. The sample comprised PBMCs. The sequence derives from a man aged 45-65 years in good health and CMV-seronegative. CDR3 nucleotide sequence: TGTGCCAGCAGTTCCCGGGACAGTTATGGCTACACCTTC. It is translated as CASSSRDSYGYTF.